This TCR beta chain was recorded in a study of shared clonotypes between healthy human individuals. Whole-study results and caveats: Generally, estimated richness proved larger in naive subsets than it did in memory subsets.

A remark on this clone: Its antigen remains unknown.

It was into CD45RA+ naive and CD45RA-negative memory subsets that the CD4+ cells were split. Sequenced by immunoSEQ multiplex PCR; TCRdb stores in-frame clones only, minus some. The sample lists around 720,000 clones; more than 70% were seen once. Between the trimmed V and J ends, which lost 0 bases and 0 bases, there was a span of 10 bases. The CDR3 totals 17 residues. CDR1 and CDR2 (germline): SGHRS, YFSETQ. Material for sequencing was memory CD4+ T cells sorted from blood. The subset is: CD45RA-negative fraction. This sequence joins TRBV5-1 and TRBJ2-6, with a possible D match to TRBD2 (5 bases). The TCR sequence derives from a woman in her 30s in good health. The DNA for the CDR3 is TGCGCCAGCAGCTTGGCGGGCGGGTACTCTGGGGCCAACGTCCTGACTTTC. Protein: CASSLAGGYSGANVLTF.